The sequence of this TCR beta chain was determined in a study of T-cell reconstitution after alpha-beta-depleted transplantation in children. Study conclusions and caveats: TCRbeta diversity was high at day 60 in some patients (a result of surviving recipient T cells and thymic progenitors).

Unique molecular identifiers were used in preparing the TCRbeta library. Via MiXCR, TCRdb re-called the PCR reads, giving one row per CDR3 protein. The data show about 600,000 distinct CDR3 sequences, about 21% seen once. This clonotype was picked up many times. The antigen is not known. Germline loops: CDR1 LGHNA, CDR2 YSLEER. With V trimmed by 4 bases and J by 4 bases, 13 bases remained unmatched. The CDR3 length is 17 residues. This chain links TRBV4-3 with TRBJ2-1; 7 nucleotides agree with TRBD2. The sequence came from a boy under two years old who had a stem cell transplant for acute myeloid leukemia, so the T cells may come from the graft donor. The input for sequencing was PBMCs, mostly from graft donor cells, taken 360 days after TCRalphabeta/CD19-depleted stem cell transplant. The CDR3, as DNA: TGCGCCAGCAGCCCGACGGGGGGAGCGGGGTTGTACAATGAGCAGTTCTTC. Encoded protein: CASSPTGGAGLYNEQFF.